This passage covers 21 T cell receptor beta chains from one sample sequenced in a study of T cell repertoires in cytomegalovirus infection. TCRdb re-called the reads with MiXCR, one entry per CDR3 protein. Of nearly 550,000 distinct CDR3 sequences listed, about 15% are singletons. Sequenced material: CD8+ T cells from PBMCs. These receptors originate from a human donor in good health (CMV status not recorded). Some clones in this sample may be carry-over from other donors' samples.

In this sample, this clonotype turned up many times. This chain connects TRBV6-1 to TRBJ1-5; perhaps TRBD1 as D (5 bases). Germline CDR1 MNHNS, CDR2 SASEGT. The CDR3 contains 16 residues. V was clipped by 2 bases and J by 2 bases, with 13 bases between them. CDR3 in amino acids: CASSERGARGNQPQHF. The CDR3 DNA follows: TGTGCCAGCAGTGAACGAGGGGCTAGAGGCAATCAGCCCCAGCATTTT.

This clonotype was detected ten times or more. The chain's CDR3 is CASSSTGGYGYTF. CDR3 bases: TGTGCCAGCAGTTCGACAGGGGGCTATGGCTACACCTTC. J is TRBJ1-2 and V is TRBV7-3; 9 nucleotides line up with TRBD1. CDR1 SGHTA and CDR2 FQGTGA come from the germline V gene. The junction had 3 bases not matched to a gene; V was cut back by 6 bases and J by 4 bases. CDR3 size: 13 residues.

This clonotype appeared many times. This rearrangement joins TRBV7-9 to TRBJ2-7; no reliable D call. Trimming took 1 base from V and 2 from J, leaving 15 bases between them. The germline V gene has CDR1 SEHNR and CDR2 FQNEAQ (reference sequence). The CDR3 extends over 16 amino acids. The CDR3 is CASSLVDTPRPYEQYF. CDR3 coding DNA: TGTGCCAGCAGCTTAGTTGACACCCCCCGCCCCTACGAGCAGTACTTC.

This sequence joins TRBV16 and TRBJ1-5; no clear D. V gave up 2 bases and J gave up 1 base, with 12 bases separating them. The CDR3 has 16 residues. Germline V gene data show CDR1 as KGHSY and CDR2 as FQNENV. CDR3 DNA: TGTGCCAGCAGCCAAATAACCGGTTTAAGCAATCAGCCCCAGCATTTT. The encoded protein is CASSQITGLSNQPQHF.

This clonotype was observed at least ten times. The chain is built from TRBV11-2 and TRBJ2-7, with 9 bases that match TRBD1. The germline V gene has CDR1 SGHAT and CDR2 FQNNGV. The trim removed 4 bases at V and 4 bases at J, leaving 8 bases unmatched. This CDR3 contains 15 residues. The CDR3 DNA reads as TGTGCCAGCAGCTCACCCGGGACAGGGAAATACGAGCAGTACTTC. This encodes CASSSPGTGKYEQYF.

The chain links TRBV11-2 to TRBJ2-7, with TRBD1 matching over 8 bases. The CDR3 is 15 amino acids. The V gene's germline CDR1 is SGHAT and CDR2 FQNNGV. The V gene end was trimmed by 5 bases and the J gene end by 2 bases; junction bases not matched to a gene: 8. CDR3 region: CASSRDRPITYEQYF. CDR3 coding DNA: TGTGCCAGCAGCCGGGACAGGCCGATAACCTACGAGCAGTACTTC.

This clonotype was observed at least ten times. This rearrangement joins TRBV6-2 or TRBV6-3 to TRBJ2-7; D might be TRBD2 (5 bases). Germline loops: CDR1 MNHEY, CDR2 SVGEGT. V was shortened by 8 bases and J by 0 bases, with 17 bases between the two germline ends. The CDR3 sequence is 15 residues long. The CDR3 reads CASEGLNRDSYEQYF. CDR3 DNA: TGTGCCAGCGAGGGATTAAACAGAGACTCCTACGAGCAGTACTTC.

This clonotype was counted at least ten times. The chain employs TRBV19 and TRBJ2-5; 7 nucleotides line up with TRBD2. The CDR3 is 17 residues long. V lost 3 bases and J lost 6; bases outside the gene matches: 16. The germline V gene has CDR1 LNHDA and CDR2 SQIVND (reference sequence). The CDR3 nucleotides are TGTGCCAGTAGTATTTTGAACCGTGGGGAGGGAAGGAAGACCCAGTACTTC. It yields the protein CASSILNRGEGRKTQYF.

The V call is TRBV27, the J call TRBJ1-2; no definite D call. CDR3 size: 14 residues. Trimming pared 1 base from V and 2 bases from J, leaving 8 bases between. Germline V lookup: CDR1 MNHEY, CDR2 SMNVEV (reference sequence). The CDR3 DNA reads TGTGCCAGCAGTTTATTCCTGGGGAACTATGGCTACACCTTC. Translated: CASSLFLGNYGYTF.

A few counts support this clonotype. This chain connects TRBV7-3 to TRBJ2-3; TRBD2 aligns across 14 bases. CDR3 length: 15 amino acids. V was pared by 4 bases and J by 6 bases, with 3 bases of the junction left unmatched. Germline V lookup: CDR1 SGHTA, CDR2 FQGTGA. CDR3 nucleotide sequence: TGTGCCAGCAGCTGGGGACTAGCGGGAGATGATACGCAGTATTTT. It translates to CASSWGLAGDDTQYF.

J is TRBJ2-1 and V is TRBV9, with 9 bases lining up with TRBD2. Per germline, CDR1 SGDLS and CDR2 YYNGEE. The CDR3 loop spans 14 amino acids. The V segment lost 0 bases and the J segment 9 bases; nucleotides outside the gene matches: 4. The CDR3 region has the DNA TGTGCCAGCAGCGTAGCCTTAGCGGGAGCTGAGCAGTTCTTC. Translated: CASSVALAGAEQFF.

This clonotype came up many times. The chain joins TRBV6-1 to TRBJ2-7; D may be TRBD1 (6 bases). The CDR3 has 13 amino acids. The germline V gene encodes CDR1 MNHNS and CDR2 SASEGT. V was cut by 9 bases and J by 2 bases, with 14 bases left in between. The CDR3 region is CASLQGSTYEQYF. CDR3 nucleotides: TGTGCCAGTTTACAGGGCTCTACCTACGAGCAGTACTTC.

This clonotype was counted ten times or more. CDR3 in DNA: TGTGCCAGCAGTGCCCCGGGCCGTTCCAACACTGAAGCTTTCTTT. It codes for CASSAPGRSNTEAFF. The chain is built from TRBV12-3 or TRBV12-4 and TRBJ1-1; D not resolved. This CDR3 has 15 residues. V lost 5 bases and J lost 2, with 15 bases in between.

V usage is TRBV10-2 and J usage is TRBJ2-5; D is unclear. The CDR3 has 14 amino acids. The germline V and J ends were trimmed by 2 bases and 1 base, with 8 bases remaining between them. Germline CDR1 is WSHSY and CDR2 is SAAADI. CDR3 DNA: TGCGCCAGCAGTGAGCGGGTAGGCCAAGAGACCCAGTACTTC. It is translated as CASSERVGQETQYF.

The sample holds many counts of this clonotype. The rearrangement uses TRBV7-6 and TRBJ2-7, with 9 bases matching TRBD1. The CDR3 has 15 residues. Unmatched junction bases numbered 8, after V lost 4 bases and J lost 4 bases. CDR1 and CDR2 from the germline V gene are SGHVS and FNYEAQ. CDR3 amino acids: CASSSSDRGVYEQYF. CDR3 coding DNA: TGTGCCAGCAGCTCCTCGGACAGGGGAGTATACGAGCAGTACTTC.

This clonotype turned up a few times. The chain recombines TRBV15 with TRBJ2-1; possible D gene TRBD1, 6 bases. The CDR3 contains 15 residues. V lost 3 bases and J 8 bases, leaving 17 bases between the germline ends. Germline V lookup: CDR1 LNHNV, CDR2 YYDKDF (reference sequence). DNA for the CDR3: TGTGCCACCAGCAGCCCCCGTACAGGGTTGGATGAGCAGTTCTTC. Protein: CATSSPRTGLDEQFF. Supplemented by reference TRBV15 and TRBJ2-1, the full variable domain reads DAMVIQNPRYQVTQFGKPVTLSCSQTLNHNVMYWYQQKSSQAPKLLFHYYDKDFNNEADTPDNFQSRRPNTSFCFLDIRSPGLGDTAMYLCATSSPRTGLDEQFFGPGTRLTVL.

Remarks on this clonotype: Since a much larger clone is just one base distant, this may be a read error. This chain joins TRBV7-9 and TRBJ1-2; D is unclear. The CDR3 spans 12 residues. V lost 1 base and J lost 1, with 1 base in between. Per germline, CDR1 SEHNR and CDR2 FQNEAQ (reference sequence). CDR3 coding DNA: TGTGCCAGCAGCTTAGTTAACTATGGCTACACCTTC. Translated, it gives CASSLVNYGYTF.

The sample holds many counts of this clonotype. V usage is TRBV28 and J usage is TRBJ2-7; weak D call: TRBD1 (7 bases). This CDR3 region has 20 residues. The V and J ends lost 6 bases and 1 base respectively, with 31 bases between them. Germline V gene sequence: CDR1 MDHEN, CDR2 SYDVKM. The CDR3 DNA sequence: TGTGCCAGCAGCCCCCAGGGGGGTAGGGACTTCAACTACTATTCCTACGAGCAGTACTTC. Its protein is CASSPQGGRDFNYYSYEQYF.

This clonotype was counted between two and nine times. The genes are TRBV30 and TRBJ1-2, with D possibly being TRBD1 (6 bases). Deletions cut 3 bases from V and 4 bases from J, with 15 bases between. The CDR3 consists of 14 residues. Germline values: CDR1 GTSNPN, CDR2 SVGIG (reference sequence). The CDR3 loop reads CAWSLGRGTYGYTF. Written as DNA, the CDR3 is TGTGCCTGGAGCCTCGGAAGGGGGACCTATGGCTACACCTTC. The full variable domain, in which reference TRBV30 and TRBJ1-2 provide the parts outside the CDR3, is SQTIHQWPATLVQPVGSPLSLECTVEGTSNPNLYWYRQAAGRGLQLLFYSVGIGQISSEVPQNLSASRPQDRQFILSSKKLLLSDSGFYLCAWSLGRGTYGYTFGSGTRLTVV.

This clonotype was picked up many times. The chain carries TRBV7-3 and TRBJ2-1; the D gene is possibly TRBD1 (6 bases). Germline assignment: CDR1 SGHTA and CDR2 FQGTGA. Trimming shortened V by 1 base and J by 3 bases, and 10 bases separated the two germline ends. The length of the CDR3 is 15 residues. CDR3 nucleotides: TGTGCCAGCAGCTTAAAGCAGGGGATCTACAATGAGCAGTTCTTC. This translates into CASSLKQGIYNEQFF.

This rearrangement joins TRBV5-1 to TRBJ2-1; 8 bases fit TRBD1. The CDR3 is 15 amino acids. Per germline, CDR1 SGHRS and CDR2 YFSETQ. The V segment lost 4 bases and the J segment 4 bases; nucleotides outside the gene matches: 7. The DNA of the CDR3 is TGCGCCAGCAGCCTCGGGGACAGGAAATACAATGAGCAGTTCTTC. Translated, it gives CASSLGDRKYNEQFF.